Listed below are T cell receptor beta chains from one sample, sequenced in a study of blood T cell repertoires in COVID-19. The table came from immunoSEQ multiplex PCR; TCRdb's copy has only in-frame clones and leaves some out. The sample consists of about 120,000 clones, more than 80% of them appearing once. Sequencing input: peripheral blood. The source is a human donor in a cohort sampled during active COVID-19. CDR3s include the opening cysteine and the closing phenylalanine or tryptophan. The D gene is left open where the match is weak. Clone sizes are given selectively: once, few, many, or a class where the clone is expanded.

CDR3	DNA	length	D	V	J	size
CASGTGEIYGYTF	TGCGCCAGCGGGACAGGGGAAATCTATGGCTACACCTTC	13	TRBD1	TRBV5-1	TRBJ1-2	.
CASRPSRGAGEQYF	TGTGCCAGCAGGCCATCCCGGGGGGCTGGTGAGCAGTACTTC	14	.	TRBV28	TRBJ2-7	.
CASSFLWRLAATDTQYF	TGTGCCAGCAGCTTTTTATGGCGTCTAGCCGCCACAGATACGCAGTATTTT	17	.	TRBV12-1	TRBJ2-3	.
CASSPTGGSNQPQHF	TGTGCCAGCAGCCCGACGGGAGGAAGCAATCAGCCCCAGCATTTT	15	.	TRBV9	TRBJ1-5	.
CATSPGSDTQYF	TGTGCCACGAGTCCAGGGTCAGATACGCAGTATTTT	12	.	TRBV24-1	TRBJ2-3	.
CASSQAGTGGTEAFF	TGCGCCAGCAGCCAAGCGGGGACAGGGGGCACTGAAGCTTTCTTT	15	TRBD1	TRBV4-1	TRBJ1-1	.
CASSAHTDTQYF	TGTGCCAGCAGCGCCCACACAGATACGCAGTATTTT	12	.	TRBV9	TRBJ2-3	.
CASSSLRTGGDGYTF	TGTGCCAGCAGTTCCCTCCGGACAGGGGGGGATGGCTACACCTTC	15	TRBD1	TRBV27	TRBJ1-2	few
CASIPLAGTYEQYF	TGTGCCAGCATCCCGCTTGCGGGGACCTACGAGCAGTACTTC	14	.	TRBV6-2/TRBV6-3	TRBJ2-7	.
CASSVDRGSGNTIYF	TGCGCCAGCAGCGTGGATCGGGGTAGTGGAAACACCATATATTTT	15	.	TRBV5-1	TRBJ1-3	once
CASSPKAEGAKFYGYTF	TGTGCCAGCAGCCCCAAGGCGGAGGGGGCTAAATTCTATGGCTACACCTTC	17	TRBD1	TRBV7-8	TRBJ1-2	.
CAWSSLTANYGYTF	TGTGCCTGGAGTAGTCTGACAGCTAACTATGGCTACACCTTC	14	.	TRBV30	TRBJ1-2	.
CASSEFKAGAQETQYF	TGTGCCAGCAGTGAATTCAAGGCGGGGGCCCAAGAGACCCAGTACTTC	16	.	TRBV25-1	TRBJ2-5	.
CASSFVGTVSLNTEAFF	TGCGCCAGCAGCTTCGTGGGCACGGTGAGTTTGAACACTGAAGCTTTCTTT	17	.	TRBV5-1	TRBJ1-1	.
CASSPPSGGQLWTQYF	TGTGCCAGCAGCCCTCCTAGCGGGGGCCAACTTTGGACCCAGTACTTC	16	TRBD2	TRBV13	TRBJ2-5	.
CAWRETDSPHNEQFF	TGTGCCTGGAGAGAAACGGACAGCCCCCACAATGAGCAGTTCTTC	15	.	TRBV30	TRBJ2-1	.
CASSLEGARYGYTF	TGTGCCAGCAGCTTGGAAGGGGCTCGGTATGGCTACACCTTC	14	.	TRBV5-6	TRBJ1-2	.
CASSLDGLRNTIYF	TGTGCCAGCAGCTTGGACGGACTTCGAAACACCATATATTTT	14	.	TRBV7-2	TRBJ1-3	.
CASSFLGRRTVTDTQYF	TGTGCCAGCAGTTTTTTAGGGAGAAGGACGGTCACAGATACGCAGTATTTT	17	.	TRBV28	TRBJ2-3	.
CASSAQRGKYGYTF	TGTGCCAGCAGCGCACAGAGAGGGAAATATGGCTACACCTTC	14	.	TRBV9	TRBJ1-2	.
CASSTTGGQETQYF	TGTGCCAGTAGCACTACAGGGGGACAAGAGACCCAGTACTTC	14	TRBD1	TRBV19	TRBJ2-5	.
CASSLRLLNREGVAYNEQFF	TGTGCCAGCAGTTTACGGCTTCTCAATCGGGAGGGGGTCGCCTACAATGAGCAGTTCTTC	20	TRBD2	TRBV27	TRBJ2-1	.
CASSIPGTSGTYEQYF	TGTGCCAGTAGTATCCCTGGGACTAGCGGTACCTACGAGCAGTACTTC	16	TRBD2	TRBV19	TRBJ2-7	.
CASSMPLTGAAKNIQYF	TGTGCCAGTAGTATGCCTCTTACAGGGGCAGCCAAAAACATTCAGTACTTC	17	TRBD1	TRBV19	TRBJ2-4	.
CAWSTATGREKLFF	TGTGCCTGGAGTACCGCGACAGGGAGGGAAAAACTGTTTTTT	14	TRBD1	TRBV30	TRBJ1-4	.
CASTWDTHSNQPQHF	TGTGCCAGTACATGGGACACTCATAGCAATCAGCCCCAGCATTTT	15	.	TRBV19	TRBJ1-5	.
CASSYIGGPGNTIYF	TGTGCCAGCAGTTATATCGGGGGGCCTGGAAACACCATATATTTT	15	.	TRBV27	TRBJ1-3	few
CASGQGGGTEAFF	TGTGCTAGTGGACAAGGGGGGGGAACTGAAGCTTTCTTT	13	.	TRBV12-5	TRBJ1-1	.
CASTRPGQAIYEQYF	TGTGCCAGCACCCGCCCAGGACAGGCTATCTACGAGCAGTACTTC	15	TRBD1	TRBV7-9	TRBJ2-7	.
CASSLGGVTEAFF	TGTGCCAGCAGTTTGGGGGGGGTTACTGAAGCTTTCTTT	13	.	TRBV12-3/TRBV12-4	TRBJ1-1	.
CASSIPGQGAEDEQFF	TGTGCCAGCAGCATACCGGGACAGGGGGCAGAGGATGAGCAGTTCTTC	16	TRBD1	TRBV5-6	TRBJ2-1	.
CASSLRQVNTEAFF	TGTGCCAGCAGCTTAAGACAGGTGAACACTGAAGCTTTCTTT	14	.	TRBV7-6	TRBJ1-1	.
CASSRGEGEQYF	TGCGCCAGCAGCCGCGGCGAGGGCGAGCAGTACTTC	12	.	TRBV5-1	TRBJ2-7	.
CASSRTDSPLHF	TGTGCCAGCAGCCGGACAGATTCACCCCTCCACTTT	12	.	TRBV6-5	TRBJ1-6	.
CASSLGDRVDQPQHF	TGCGCCAGCAGCTTGGGGGACAGGGTCGATCAGCCCCAGCATTTT	15	TRBD1	TRBV5-1	TRBJ1-5	.
CASSLGGTGLYEQYF	TGCGCCAGCAGCTTGGGTGGGACAGGGCTATACGAGCAGTACTTC	15	TRBD1	TRBV5-1	TRBJ2-7	.
CASSFEGQTEAFF	TGCGCCAGCAGCTTCGAAGGACAGACCGAAGCTTTCTTT	13	.	TRBV5-1	TRBJ1-1	.